The 29 T cell receptor beta chains below come from one sample, sequenced in a study of blood T cell repertoires in COVID-19. Some clones are missing from TCRdb's copy, which holds only in-frame ones; the method was immunoSEQ multiplex PCR. Of 70,000 to 90,000 clones in the sample, around 84% were seen once. The sequencing input was peripheral blood. Receptors were obtained from a human donor in a cohort sampled during active COVID-19.

V gene TRBV15 combines with J gene TRBJ1-5, with unresolved D. Trimming cost V 6 bases and J 4 bases, with 16 bases left between them. Germline V lookup: CDR1 LNHNV, CDR2 YYDKDF (reference sequence). The CDR3 runs to 15 residues. CDR3 residues: CATSEGAPFNQPQHF. The CDR3 coding sequence is TGTGCCACCAGTGAGGGAGCGCCTTTTAATCAGCCCCAGCATTTT.

This chain uses TRBV3-1 (or the pseudogene TRBV3-2) with TRBJ2-7; tentative D call: TRBD1 (6 bases). CDR1 is LGHDT and CDR2 is YNNKEL in the germline V gene (reference sequence). CDR3 length: 13 residues. V lost 1 base and J lost 5, with 9 bases in between. CDR3 nucleotides: TGTGCCAGCAGCCAAGTTGGGGGCGACGAGCAGTACTTC. Translation: CASSQVGGDEQYF.

The genes are TRBV6-1 and TRBJ1-6; D gene uncertain. Trimming shortened V by 2 bases and J by 0 bases, and 14 bases separated the two germline ends. The CDR3 totals 18 residues. Germline loops: CDR1 MNHNS, CDR2 SASEGT. CDR3 coding DNA: TGTGCCAGCAGTGAACGAAGGGTAGGACTCTCCTATAATTCACCCCTCCACTTT. Translated: CASSERRVGLSYNSPLHF.

Comment on this clone: Distinct nucleotide sequences in the sample also encode this CDR3. V usage is TRBV6-1 and J usage is TRBJ2-4, with D possibly being TRBD1 (6 bases). The V and J ends lost 1 base and 3 bases respectively, with 19 bases between them. Per the germline V gene, CDR1 is MNHNS and CDR2 is SASEGT. The CDR3 loop spans 18 amino acids. The CDR3 protein is CASSEGQDEWSGKNIQYF. As DNA, the CDR3 is TGTGCCAGCAGTGAAGGACAGGATGAGTGGTCGGGCAAAAACATTCAGTACTTC.

The CDR3 bases are TGTGCCAGCACAGGGACAGGGGGGTACGAGCAGTACTTC. Protein product: CASTGTGGYEQYF. The V gene is TRBV18, the J gene TRBJ2-7, with 11 bases aligning to TRBD1. The CDR3 runs 13 residues. Germline V gives CDR1 KGHSH, CDR2 LQKENI. V dropped 8 bases and J dropped 4; count of bases not matched to a gene: 4.

The V call is TRBV7-9, the J call TRBJ1-4, with 7 bases aligning to TRBD1. This CDR3 has 15 residues. Germline V gene data show CDR1 as SEHNR and CDR2 as FQNEAQ (reference sequence). The V segment lost 4 bases and the J segment 4 bases; nucleotides outside the gene matches: 6. DNA of the CDR3: TGTGCCAGCAGCTACGGGACAGCTAATAATGAAAAACTGTTTTTT. It encodes CASSYGTANNEKLFF.

This rearrangement joins TRBV5-4 to TRBJ2-7; 11 bases are a match to TRBD2. The V segment lost 3 bases and the J segment 3 bases; nucleotides outside the gene matches: 5. Germline CDR1 SGHNT, CDR2 YYREEE (reference sequence). This CDR3 is built from 15 residues. The CDR3: CASSSPGLADYEQYF. CDR3 nucleotides: TGTGCCAGCAGCTCGCCGGGACTAGCGGACTACGAGCAGTACTTC.

This clone was counted ten times or more. The chain recombines TRBV2 with TRBJ1-5; no definite D call. Trimming left V 4 bases short and J 2 bases short, with 12 bases between. This CDR3 has 15 amino acids. Germline values: CDR1 SNHLY, CDR2 FYNNEI. CDR3 DNA: TGTGCCAGCAGTGGTAGGAGGGTAGGCAATCAGCCCCAGCATTTT. Translated, it gives CASSGRRVGNQPQHF.

The rearrangement joins TRBV4-1 to TRBJ1-2, with a weak D call TRBD1 (5 bases). CDR3 size: 16 residues. Germline V gives CDR1 MGHRA, CDR2 YSYEKL. V lost 0 bases to trimming and J lost 7 bases, with 18 bases between them. CDR3 residues: CASSQEKGLQGAGYTF. The DNA of the CDR3 is TGCGCCAGCAGCCAAGAGAAAGGCTTGCAGGGCGCTGGCTACACCTTC.

The chain is built from TRBV29-1 and TRBJ1-5, with D maybe TRBD1 (5 bases). The CDR3 loop spans 14 amino acids. Trimming pared 1 base from V and 3 bases from J, leaving 10 bases between. Germline assignment: CDR1 SQVTM and CDR2 ANQGSEA. The DNA for the CDR3 is TGCAGCGTTGAAGTTGCAGGGTCCAATCAGCCCCAGCATTTT. Its protein is CSVEVAGSNQPQHF.

This chain links TRBV7-2 with TRBJ2-1, with a tentative D call TRBD1 (6 bases). Trimming removed 5 bases from V and 1 base from J, with 12 bases in between. Germline assignment: CDR1 SGHTA and CDR2 FQGNSA. The CDR3 loop spans 15 amino acids. The DNA of the CDR3 is TGTGCCAGCAGCGGGGGCGGTAAATCCTACAATGAGCAGTTCTTC. It yields the protein CASSGGGKSYNEQFF.

This clone was seen more than once but under ten times. The chain uses TRBV29-1 and TRBJ1-1; D unresolved. The CDR3 runs to 11 residues. V was shortened by 8 bases and J by 3 bases, with 10 bases between the two germline ends. Germline CDR1 reads SQVTM; CDR2 reads ANQGSEA. This CDR3 is CSLRVDTEAFF. The CDR3 DNA reads TGCAGCCTCCGGGTCGACACTGAAGCTTTCTTT.

The chain joins TRBV21-1 to TRBJ2-1; TRBD2 was called by the table and not checked on the DNA. TRBV21-1 is a recognized pseudogene. This CDR3 is built from 17 residues. In DNA form, the CDR3 reads TGTGCCTCTCAGGAAGGCGGGAGGCATCCCTCCTACAATGAGCAGTTCTTC. It specifies CASQEGGRHPSYNEQFF.

The rearrangement uses TRBV10-3 and TRBJ2-5, with D perhaps TRBD2 (6 bases). This CDR3 region has 14 residues. The germline V gene encodes CDR1 ENHRY and CDR2 SYGVKD. V lost 6 bases to trimming and J lost 4 bases, with 15 bases between them. CDR3 bases: TGTGCCATCAGCCTTGGGGGGTTGGGAGAGACCCAGTACTTC. This sequence encodes CAISLGGLGETQYF.

The chain employs TRBV7-9 and TRBJ2-1; D unresolved. This CDR3 has 16 amino acids. V was pared by 0 bases and J by 9 bases, with 18 bases between. Germline values: CDR1 SEHNR, CDR2 FQNEAQ (reference sequence). The CDR3, as DNA: TGTGCCAGCAGCTTAGCGATCCCGGGTGAGACTGGTGAGCAGTTCTTC. Encoded protein: CASSLAIPGETGEQFF.

The chain uses TRBV20-1 and TRBJ2-3, with 8 bases identical to TRBD2. The CDR3 spans 15 residues. The germline gives CDR1 DFQATT, CDR2 SNEGSKA (reference sequence). With 3 bases clipped from V and 3 bases from J, the junction kept 8 bases outside the gene matches. The CDR3 sequence is CSASNRLAGTDTQYF. CDR3 bases: TGCAGTGCTAGTAACAGGCTAGCGGGTACAGATACGCAGTATTTT.

This chain links TRBV7-3 with TRBJ1-1; 8 nucleotides match TRBD1. V was pared by 2 bases and J by 6 bases, with 2 bases of the junction left unmatched. The CDR3 loop spans 13 amino acids. In germline, CDR1 is SGHTA, CDR2 FQGTGA. CDR3 coding DNA: TGTGCCAGCAGCTTAGCACAGGGGGCTGAAGCTTTCTTT. The encoded protein is CASSLAQGAEAFF.

V usage is TRBV30 and J usage is TRBJ2-1; D ambiguous. The V end lost 2 bases, the J end lost 0 bases, and 8 bases lay between the germline ends. The CDR3 is 14 amino acids. CDR1 and CDR2 (germline): GTSNPN, SVGIG (reference sequence). The CDR3 sequence is CAWSLGSSYNEQFF. CDR3 coding DNA: TGTGCCTGGAGTCTCGGTAGCTCCTACAATGAGCAGTTCTTC.

The chain is built from TRBV27 and TRBJ2-2; D is possibly TRBD2 (7 bases). V lost 4 bases and J 4 bases, leaving 16 bases between the germline ends. In germline, CDR1 is MNHEY, CDR2 SMNVEV (reference sequence). The CDR3 runs to 16 residues. DNA for the CDR3: TGTGCCAGCAGTTCCCCCGGGGGGCTTAGCACCGGGGAGCTGTTTTTT. This sequence encodes CASSSPGGLSTGELFF.

The chain links TRBV7-2 to TRBJ2-2; no definite D call. This CDR3 is 15 amino acids long. The V end lost 1 base, the J end lost 3 bases, and 9 bases lay between the germline ends. Germline values: CDR1 SGHTA, CDR2 FQGNSA. The CDR3 reads CASSLGMRYTGELFF. CDR3 coding DNA: TGTGCCAGCAGCTTAGGCATGAGATACACCGGGGAGCTGTTTTTT.

The chain is built from TRBV10-1 and TRBJ2-7; no clear D. Trimming removed 1 base from V and 6 bases from J, with 10 bases in between. Germline loops: CDR1 WNHNN, CDR2 SYGVQD (reference sequence). The CDR3 length is 13 residues. As DNA, the CDR3 is TGCGCCAGCAGTGAGTATGACTCCGCCGAGCAGTACTTC. Its translation is CASSEYDSAEQYF.

The gene calls are TRBV6-5 and TRBJ2-7; a possible D gene is TRBD2 (6 bases). Trimming left V 9 bases short and J 5 bases short, with 11 bases between. CDR1 is MNHEY, CDR2 SVGAGI, per germline. The length of the CDR3 is 11 residues. DNA of the CDR3: TGTGCCAGTGGACGGGGGAACGAGCAGTACTTC. This translates into CASGRGNEQYF.

J is TRBJ2-3 and V is TRBV5-6; 10 nucleotides line up with TRBD1. This CDR3 is built from 16 residues. The J segment lost 4 bases and the V segment lost 4 bases, leaving 9 bases of the junction unmatched. CDR1 SGHDT and CDR2 YYEEEE come from the germline V gene. The CDR3 reads CASSRTGQGVPDTQYF. The CDR3 region has the DNA TGTGCCAGCAGCCGGACTGGACAGGGGGTTCCAGATACGCAGTATTTT.

The chain uses TRBV6-1 and TRBJ2-2; no firm D call. Trimming cost V 0 bases and J 2 bases, with 13 bases left between them. CDR1 MNHNS and CDR2 SASEGT come from the germline V gene. This CDR3 comprises 17 residues. The CDR3 DNA follows: TGTGCCAGCAGTGAAGCGCTCGGTTCACTAAACACCGGGGAGCTGTTTTTT. Protein product: CASSEALGSLNTGELFF.

The V call is TRBV30, the J call TRBJ1-4; the match to TRBD1 covers 7 bases. CDR3 size: 14 residues. Germline V CDR1 and CDR2: GTSNPN, SVGIG (reference sequence). Trimming cost V 2 bases and J 5 bases; bases outside gene matches: 5. Written as DNA, the CDR3 is TGTGCCTGGAGTTTAGGGACAGCGAATGAAAAACTGTTTTTT. Residues: CAWSLGTANEKLFF.

This clone was observed a single time. V is TRBV6-5 and J is TRBJ1-2, with 7 bases aligning to TRBD1. The CDR3 runs to 14 residues. The J segment lost 2 bases and the V segment lost 2 bases, leaving 2 bases of the junction unmatched. CDR1 and CDR2 from the germline V gene are MNHEY and SVGAGI. The CDR3 nucleotides read TGTGCCAGCAGTTACCGGGACAGCAACTATGGCTACACCTTC. It translates to CASSYRDSNYGYTF.

This clone has just a few counts. The chain is built from TRBV7-8 and TRBJ1-6; D is unresolved. The CDR3 consists of 14 residues. Trimming shortened V by 4 bases and J by 7 bases, and 11 bases separated the two germline ends. CDR1 is SGHVS, CDR2 FQNEAQ, per germline. The CDR3 DNA is TGTGCCAGCAGCTATTCAGGATCCAATTCACCCCTCCACTTT. This sequence encodes CASSYSGSNSPLHF.

This clone was seen once. At one boundary the junction diverges from the germline segment, which might be a read error. The chain links TRBV3-1 (or the pseudogene TRBV3-2) to TRBJ2-7; 9 bases match TRBD1. This CDR3 spans 13 amino acids. CDR1 is LGHDT, CDR2 YNNKEL, per germline (reference sequence). CDR3 nucleotide sequence: TGTGCCAGCAGCCAAGGCGGACAGGGGTCAGCAGACTTC. Translation gives CASSQGGQGSADF.

V is TRBV5-1 and J is TRBJ1-1; D might be TRBD1 (6 bases). The V end lost 0 bases, the J end lost 3 bases, and 9 bases lay between the germline ends. Germline assignment: CDR1 SGHRS and CDR2 YFSETQ. The CDR3 spans 14 residues. For the CDR3, the DNA is TGCGCCAGCAGCTTGGACAGGGTCGACACTGAAGCTTTCTTT. Its translation: CASSLDRVDTEAFF. Drawing the rest from reference TRBV5-1 and TRBJ1-1, the complete variable domain is KAGVTQTPRYLIKTRGQQVTLSCSPISGHRSVSWYQQTPGQGLQFLFEYFSETQRNKGNFPGRFSGRQFSNSRSEMNVSTLELGDSALYLCASSLDRVDTEAFFGQGTRLTVV.